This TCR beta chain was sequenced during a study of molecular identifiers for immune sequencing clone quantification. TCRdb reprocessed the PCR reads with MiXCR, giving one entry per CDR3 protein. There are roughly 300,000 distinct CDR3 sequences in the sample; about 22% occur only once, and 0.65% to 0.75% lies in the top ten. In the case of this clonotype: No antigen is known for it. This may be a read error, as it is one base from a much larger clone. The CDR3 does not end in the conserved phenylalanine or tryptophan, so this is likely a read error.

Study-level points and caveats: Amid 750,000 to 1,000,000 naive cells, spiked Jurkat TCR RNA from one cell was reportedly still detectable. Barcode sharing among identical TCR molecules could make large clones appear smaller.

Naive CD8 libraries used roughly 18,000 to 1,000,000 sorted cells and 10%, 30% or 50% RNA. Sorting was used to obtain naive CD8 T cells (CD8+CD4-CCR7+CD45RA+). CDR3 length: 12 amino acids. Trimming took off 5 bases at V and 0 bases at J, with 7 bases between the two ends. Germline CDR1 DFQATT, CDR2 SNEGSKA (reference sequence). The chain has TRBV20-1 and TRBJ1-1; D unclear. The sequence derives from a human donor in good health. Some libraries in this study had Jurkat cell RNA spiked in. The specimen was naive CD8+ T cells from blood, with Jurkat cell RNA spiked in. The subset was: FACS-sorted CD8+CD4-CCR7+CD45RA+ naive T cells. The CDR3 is CSAPKMNTEAFI. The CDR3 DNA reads TGCAGTGCTCCGAAAATGAACACTGAAGCTTTCATT.